A selection of T cell receptor beta chains follows, all from one sample in a study of blood T cell repertoires in COVID-19. Method: immunoSEQ multiplex PCR; TCRdb's copy keeps in-frame clones and lacks some. This sample carries about 280,000 clones, 70% to 90% of them seen once, and the ten largest clones take more than 7.5%. The source material was peripheral blood. These TCRs come from a man between 18 and 35 years old with active or convalescent COVID-19. Each CDR3 is given with its conserved first and last residue. A D gene is named only where the DNA matches it firmly. A clone size is listed for some rows: how often the clone was seen (once, few, many), or a class if it is expanded.

size	D	V	J	CDR3	DNA
-	TRBD1	TRBV10-3	TRBJ1-2	CANYQGQGYGYTF	TGTGCCAACTACCAGGGACAGGGGTATGGCTACACCTTC
-	TRBD1	TRBV10-3	TRBJ1-2	CAITSGGGYGYTF	TGTGCCATCACCTCAGGGGGTGGCTATGGCTACACCTTC
once	TRBD2	TRBV24-1	TRBJ2-2	CATSDSGGWAGELFF	TGTGCCACCAGTGATAGCGGGGGTTGGGCCGGGGAGCTGTTTTTT
-	-	TRBV4-2	TRBJ2-1	CASSQDPSSSEQFF	TGTGCCAGCAGCCAAGATCCTAGCTCTAGTGAGCAGTTCTTC
-	-	TRBV19	TRBJ2-7	CASRITGSVRDEQYF	TGTGCCAGTAGAATTACAGGATCGGTTCGCGACGAGCAGTACTTC
-	TRBD2	TRBV9	TRBJ2-1	CASSVFSGGTYNEQFF	TGTGCCAGCAGCGTATTTAGCGGGGGGACCTACAATGAGCAGTTCTTC
-	-	TRBV9	TRBJ2-5	CASSEGWGTQETQYF	TGTGCCAGCAGCGAGGGGTGGGGCACCCAAGAGACCCAGTACTTC
-	-	TRBV6-2/TRBV6-3	TRBJ1-5	CASTPWLLGQSNQPQHF	TGTGCCAGCACCCCCTGGCTTCTCGGACAGAGCAATCAGCCCCAGCATTTT
-	TRBD2	TRBV7-2	TRBJ2-3	CASRHIAGGTDTQYF	TGTGCCAGCAGGCACATAGCGGGGGGCACAGATACGCAGTATTTT
once	-	TRBV11-2	TRBJ2-7	CASSLDASFGQYF	TGTGCCAGCAGCTTAGATGCGAGTTTTGGGCAGTACTTC
few	-	TRBV23-1	TRBJ2-7	CASNSPTWAHEQYF	TGCGCCAGCAACTCACCAACGTGGGCCCACGAGCAGTACTTC
-	TRBD2	TRBV2	TRBJ2-1	CASPGRGGFHNEQFF	TGTGCCAGCCCAGGACGGGGGGGCTTCCACAATGAGCAGTTCTTC
-	TRBD2	TRBV4-1	TRBJ2-3	CASSQDWEPTGGFTDTQYF	TGCGCCAGCAGCCAAGATTGGGAACCGACGGGGGGATTCACAGATACGCAGTATTTT
-	-	TRBV6-6	TRBJ2-5	CAAGGRQETQYF	TGTGCCGCCGGGGGGCGACAAGAGACCCAGTACTTC
-	TRBD1	TRBV19	TRBJ1-1	CASSMGQGNTEAFF	TGTGCCAGTAGTATGGGACAGGGAAACACTGAAGCTTTCTTT
-	TRBD2	TRBV27	TRBJ2-3	CASSTLTSGGRDTQYF	TGTGCCAGCAGCACGTTGACTAGCGGGGGCAGAGATACGCAGTATTTT
-	-	TRBV29-1	TRBJ2-7	CSVGQEHSYEQYF	TGCAGCGTTGGACAGGAACATTCCTACGAGCAGTACTTC
-	-	TRBV5-8	TRBJ1-2	CASSPVQGLYGYTF	TGTGCCAGCAGCCCCGTACAGGGCTTGTATGGCTACACCTTC